Listed here are 27 T cell receptor beta chains from one sample, sequenced in a study of blood T cell repertoires in COVID-19. Some clones are missing from TCRdb's copy, which holds only in-frame ones; the method was immunoSEQ multiplex PCR. The repertoire consists of approximately 130,000 clones, with 70% to 80% occurring once and the leading ten covering 11%. The sequenced sample was peripheral blood. These receptors originate from a human donor in a cohort sampled during active COVID-19.

The chain has TRBV5-1 and TRBJ2-7; 7 nucleotides match TRBD2. CDR3 size: 14 residues. Trimming removed 2 bases from V and 4 bases from J; junction bases left unmatched: 6. Per the germline V gene, CDR1 is SGHRS and CDR2 is YFSETQ. For the CDR3, the DNA is TGCGCCAGCAGCTTTGGGGGGGATAGGTACGAGCAGTACTTC. The encoded protein is CASSFGGDRYEQYF.

The rearrangement links TRBV5-1 to TRBJ2-7, with D perhaps TRBD1 (6 bases). The CDR3 totals 15 residues. Trimming shortened V by 3 bases and J by 6 bases, and 19 bases separated the two germline ends. The germline gives CDR1 SGHRS, CDR2 YFSETQ. The CDR3 reads CASSSRQVSSPEQYF. The CDR3 nucleotides read TGCGCCAGCAGCTCCCGACAGGTCTCATCTCCCGAGCAGTACTTC.

The chain is built from TRBV27 and TRBJ1-1; 9 bases align to TRBD1. The CDR3 spans 15 residues. Losses at the gene ends were 5 bases for V and 4 bases for J; bases not matched to a gene: 8. CDR1 MNHEY and CDR2 SMNVEV come from the germline V gene (reference sequence). The CDR3 region is CASSLAGQGSTEAFF. The CDR3 DNA follows: TGTGCCAGCAGTCTTGCGGGACAGGGTTCCACTGAAGCTTTCTTT.

V is TRBV2 and J is TRBJ1-2; D uncertain. Germline CDR1 reads SNHLY; CDR2 reads FYNNEI. The CDR3 has 15 amino acids. V was pared by 6 bases and J by 5 bases, with 19 bases between. In DNA form, the CDR3 reads TGTGCCAGCAGCATCGGGAGCCGGGTCACATATGGCTACACCTTC. Amino acid sequence: CASSIGSRVTYGYTF. Full variable domain (missing parts from reference TRBV2 and TRBJ1-2): EPEVTQTPSHQVTQMGQEVILRCVPISNHLYFYWYRQILGQKVEFLVSFYNNEISEKSEIFDDQFSVERPDGSNFTLKIRSTKLEDSAMYFCASSIGSRVTYGYTFGSGTRLTVV.

This clone has just a few counts. This chain connects TRBV18 to TRBJ1-3; D remains unclear. This CDR3 contains 15 residues. Germline values: CDR1 KGHSH, CDR2 LQKENI. Trimming took 2 bases from V and 3 from J, leaving 11 bases between them. The DNA of the CDR3 is TGTGCCAGCTCACCAGTAACAGACCTTGGAAACACCATATATTTT. Its translation is CASSPVTDLGNTIYF. Together with reference TRBV18 and TRBJ1-3, the CDR3 gives the full variable domain: NAGVMQNPRHLVRRRGQEARLRCSPMKGHSHVYWYRQLPEEGLKFMVYLQKENIIDESGMPKERFSAEFPKEGPSILRIQQVVRGDSAAYFCASSPVTDLGNTIYFGEGSWLTVV.

Regarding this clone: A read error is possible here, since a much larger clone lies one base away. The chain has TRBV7-9 and TRBJ1-5; perhaps TRBD1 as D (6 bases). V was clipped by 5 bases and J by 1 base, with 9 bases between them. The germline V gene encodes CDR1 SEHNR and CDR2 FQNEAQ (reference sequence). The CDR3 is 14 amino acids. DNA of the CDR3: TGTGCCAGCAGCCCAGGGGCCAGCAATCAGCCCCAGCATTTT. This sequence encodes CASSPGASNQPQHF. Filled out from reference TRBV7-9 and TRBJ1-5, the complete variable domain reads DTGVSQNPRHKITKRGQNVTFRCDPISEHNRLYWYRQTLGQGPEFLTYFQNEAQLEKSRLLSDRFSAERPKGSFSTLEIQRTEQGDSAMYLCASSPGASNQPQHFGDGTRLSIL.

This clone has just a few counts. The V and J genes are TRBV30 and TRBJ1-2; the D gene is possibly TRBD1 (5 bases). The CDR3 is made up of 10 amino acids. The germline CDR1 and CDR2 sequences are GTSNPN and SVGIG (reference sequence). The V end was cut by 5 bases, the J end by 6 bases, with 7 bases between. The CDR3 sequence: CAWGTHGYTF. CDR3 in DNA: TGTGCCTGGGGGACTCATGGCTACACCTTC. The entire variable domain, with the rest obtained from reference TRBV30 and TRBJ1-2, is as follows: SQTIHQWPATLVQPVGSPLSLECTVEGTSNPNLYWYRQAAGRGLQLLFYSVGIGQISSEVPQNLSASRPQDRQFILSSKKLLLSDSGFYLCAWGTHGYTFGSGTRLTVV.

The chain couples TRBV19 to TRBJ1-2; D possibly corresponds to TRBD1 (5 bases). CDR1 LNHDA and CDR2 SQIVND come from the germline V gene (reference sequence). This CDR3 contains 17 residues. Trimming took off 4 bases at V and 6 bases at J, with 24 bases between the two ends. CDR3 in amino acids: CASSNRGVDLRGDGYTF. The CDR3 DNA sequence: TGTGCCAGTAGTAACCGCGGGGTAGACCTAAGGGGTGATGGCTACACCTTC.

This chain uses TRBV5-4 with TRBJ2-7, with 9 positions matching TRBD2. The CDR3 has 16 amino acids. Germline V gene lookup returns CDR1 SGHNT and CDR2 YYREEE (reference sequence). V was pared by 0 bases and J by 1 base, with 5 bases of the junction left unmatched. Written as DNA, the CDR3 is TGTGCCAGCAGCTTGGCGAGCGGGGGGCTTTCCTACGAGCAGTACTTC. Protein: CASSLASGGLSYEQYF.

This chain uses TRBV6-6 with TRBJ1-2; D not certain. This CDR3 comprises 13 residues. CDR1 MNHNY and CDR2 SVGAGI come from the germline V gene (reference sequence). V gave up 0 bases and J gave up 7 bases, with 9 bases separating them. The CDR3 region has the DNA TGTGCCAGCAGTTACTCGGCGGAGGGTGGCTACACCTTC. Its translation: CASSYSAEGGYTF.

This clone has just a few counts. The gene calls are TRBV6-6 and TRBJ2-3, with D possibly being TRBD1 (5 bases). The CDR3 runs to 14 residues. Germline values: CDR1 MNHNY, CDR2 SVGAGI (reference sequence). V lost 2 bases and J 5 bases, leaving 11 bases between the germline ends. The CDR3 loop is CASSYGQGGDTQYF. The CDR3 DNA sequence: TGTGCCAGCAGTTACGGGCAGGGCGGAGATACGCAGTATTTT.

This clone has more than one count but fewer than ten. The rearrangement uses TRBV6-6 and TRBJ2-7, with D possibly TRBD1 on 7 matching bases. Germline V gene data show CDR1 as MNHNY and CDR2 as SVGAGI (reference sequence). V was pared by 6 bases and J by 5 bases, with 14 bases between. CDR3 length: 13 amino acids. This chain's CDR3 is CASSRGAYNEQYF. The CDR3 DNA sequence: TGTGCCAGCAGCAGGGGGGCTTACAACGAGCAGTACTTC.

The CDR3 bases are TGTGCCAGCAGCGGAGGGTATGGCTACACCTTC. This gives the protein CASSGGYGYTF. The V gene is TRBV13, the J gene TRBJ1-2; D not resolved. Looked up from germline, CDR1 is PRHDT and CDR2 is FYEKMQ (reference sequence). V was cut by 5 bases and J by 5 bases, with 6 bases left in between. The CDR3 is made up of 11 amino acids.

This clone was counted a single time. The chain recombines TRBV5-1 with TRBJ2-2; D might be TRBD1 (6 bases). The CDR3 contains 14 residues. Germline-derived CDR1 and CDR2 are SGHRS and YFSETQ. The ends were cut back, 3 bases at V and 6 bases at J, with 12 bases in the middle. As DNA, the CDR3 is TGCGCCAGCAGCTCTTTAGGACAGTCCGGGGAGCTGTTTTTT. Protein sequence: CASSSLGQSGELFF.

V gene TRBV13 combines with J gene TRBJ1-2; no reliable D call. Germline lookup yields CDR1 PRHDT and CDR2 FYEKMQ (reference sequence). CDR3 length equals 13 residues. V was trimmed by 1 base and J by 4 bases, leaving 7 bases between them. The CDR3 region has the DNA TGTGCCAGCAGCTTAGCGACATCCTATGGCTACACCTTC. It translates to CASSLATSYGYTF.

This rearrangement joins TRBV6-5 to TRBJ1-2; 7 bases are shared with TRBD1. V was pared by 5 bases and J by 13 bases, with 10 bases of the junction left unmatched. The CDR3 extends over 12 amino acids. Per the germline V gene, CDR1 is MNHEY and CDR2 is SVGAGI. The CDR3: CASSPWDSRGTF. In nucleotides, the CDR3 is TGTGCCAGCAGTCCCTGGGACAGCCGAGGCACCTTC.

CDR3 in amino acids: CASSPSTGTSGEDTQYF. CDR3 in DNA: TGCGCCAGCAGCCCCTCTACCGGGACTAGCGGTGAAGATACGCAGTATTTT. The genes are TRBV5-1 and TRBJ2-3; 11 bases are shared with TRBD2. The CDR3 has 17 residues. Per the germline V gene, CDR1 is SGHRS and CDR2 is YFSETQ. With V trimmed by 4 bases and J by 5 bases, 12 bases remained unmatched.

The chain joins TRBV3-1 (or the pseudogene TRBV3-2) to TRBJ2-1, with TRBD2 matching over 10 bases. V shed 1 base, J shed 6 bases, and the junction held 6 bases outside the gene matches. The CDR3 spans 16 residues. The germline V gene encodes CDR1 LGHDT and CDR2 YNNKEL (reference sequence). Here the CDR3 reads CASSQAASGGVNEQFF. CDR3 nucleotide sequence: TGTGCCAGCAGCCAAGCGGCTAGCGGGGGAGTCAATGAGCAGTTCTTC.

This rearrangement joins TRBV4-1 to TRBJ2-7, with 9 bases lining up with TRBD1. Germline lookup yields CDR1 MGHRA and CDR2 YSYEKL. J was trimmed by 0 bases and V by 3 bases; bases with no gene match: 12. The length of the CDR3 is 18 residues. CDR3 DNA: TGCGCCAGCAGCCACGATGTACCCGGGACAGGGAGCTCCTACGAGCAGTACTTC. It translates to CASSHDVPGTGSSYEQYF.

This clone occurred once. The chain is built from TRBV30 and TRBJ1-3; TRBD1 aligns across 7 bases. CDR1 is GTSNPN and CDR2 is SVGIG in the germline V gene (reference sequence). The CDR3 has 16 residues. V shed 8 bases, J shed 3 bases, and the junction held 16 bases outside the gene matches. The CDR3 coding sequence is TGTGCCCTCAGCCGAGGGGACAGCGCCATTGGAAACACCATATATTTT. Translation gives CALSRGDSAIGNTIYF.

V usage is TRBV4-2 and J usage is TRBJ1-1; D gene uncertain. The germline V gene encodes CDR1 LGHNA and CDR2 YNFKEQ. CDR3 length equals 16 residues. The V end was cut by 0 bases, the J end by 5 bases, with 16 bases between. The CDR3 nucleotides read TGTGCCAGCAGCCAAGAGGTGGGCGGGGTCGGGACTGAAGCTTTCTTT. It is translated as CASSQEVGGVGTEAFF.

J is TRBJ2-3 and V is TRBV4-2; the match to TRBD2 covers 9 bases. This CDR3 has 16 residues. The germline V gene encodes CDR1 LGHNA and CDR2 YNFKEQ. J lost 2 bases, V lost 4 bases, and 7 bases had no gene match. The CDR3 reads CASSPRGGQNTDTQYF. CDR3 in DNA: TGTGCCAGCAGCCCGCGGGGGGGCCAAAACACAGATACGCAGTATTTT.

The table lists this clone with many counts. The gene calls are TRBV13 and TRBJ2-7, with 8 bases aligning to TRBD1. This CDR3 is 15 amino acids long. Trimming took 1 base from V and 5 from J; bases not matched to a gene: 7. Germline-derived CDR1 and CDR2 are PRHDT and FYEKMQ (reference sequence). CDR3 amino acids: CASSLEGTGLHEQYF. In DNA form, the CDR3 reads TGTGCCAGCAGCTTAGAGGGGACAGGTCTCCACGAGCAGTACTTC.

The chain joins TRBV6-1 to TRBJ1-6, with 9 bases aligning to TRBD1. The trim removed 7 bases at V and 7 bases at J, leaving 5 bases unmatched. CDR3 length equals 14 residues. Germline lookup yields CDR1 MNHNS and CDR2 SASEGT. The CDR3 is CASTLDRGNSPLHF. CDR3 coding DNA: TGTGCCAGCACCCTGGACAGGGGAAATTCACCCCTCCACTTT.

This rearrangement joins TRBV9 to TRBJ2-7; 10 bases are a match to TRBD1. The CDR3 length is 15 residues. The trim removed 4 bases at V and 3 bases at J, leaving 7 bases unmatched. CDR1 and CDR2 (germline): SGDLS, YYNGEE. In DNA, the CDR3 is TGTGCCAGCAGCCCGAGGACAGGGGGAATCTACGAGCAGTACTTC. This translates into CASSPRTGGIYEQYF.

The rearrangement uses TRBV12-3 or TRBV12-4 and TRBJ1-1; a weak D match, TRBD1 (5 bases). V was shortened by 3 bases and J by 11 bases, with 13 bases between the two germline ends. CDR3 length: 12 amino acids. DNA for the CDR3: TGTGCCAGCAGTTTCTATGGCAGGGTGGCTTTCTTT. It codes for CASSFYGRVAFF.

In regard to this clone: A junction boundary mismatches the germline segment, possibly from a read error. The chain is built from TRBV5-4 and TRBJ2-7; D is possibly TRBD2 (5 bases). The germline gives CDR1 SGHNT, CDR2 YYREEE (reference sequence). The CDR3 loop spans 14 amino acids. CDR3 in DNA: TGTGCCAGCAGCTTAGAGGCGGAAGACTACAAGCAGTACTTC. It is translated as CASSLEAEDYKQYF.